The entry below gives a single T cell receptor (beta chain) sequence along with its context. This clonotype was observed a handful of times. The clone's antigen remains unknown. The input lacks base qualities; no much larger clone sits a single base away. From a lookup of the germline V gene, CDR1 and CDR2 are SGHTA and FQGTGA. Trimming takes 4 bases from V and 5 bases from J, and the germline ends sit 20 bases apart. Counted from cysteine to phenylalanine, this CDR3 has 16 amino acids. Of all the DNA, just the CDR3 is kept, 48 bases in frame from base 1. This sample is part of a study of blood T cells in healthy people across ages (dated by TCRdb to about 2015). Regarding the complete study: In model experiments, template switching captured about one uniquely barcoded TCR beta cDNA molecule for every two T cells. To avoid experimental bias, donors of different ages were spread randomly across the sequencing lanes. Using the same blood draw, the study looked at two additional independent replicas of 1 million unique cDNA reads for two donors, one aged 18 to 30 and the other aged 80 or older. The study measured age-related changes in TCR beta repertoire diversity using deep sequencing normalized with unique cDNA molecular identifiers. Donors were grouped into four age groups: young (average roughly 17 years), middle-aged (roughly 38), aged (about 59) and long-lived (just over 80).

The library was obtained by 5' RACE. The instrument given in TCRdb is Illumina HiSeq 2500. The second PCR ran for about 6 to 12 cycles and used a J-beta primer mix along with a sample-barcoded 5' primer. Each TCR beta cDNA molecule received a unique molecular identifier from a template-switch 5' adaptor carrying 12 random nucleotides. Each sample yielded at least 2.5 million CDR3-containing paired-end reads. First-strand cDNA synthesis was performed from all RNA using the Mint cDNA synthesis kit, with priming by a TRBC-specific oligonucleotide. All cDNA was treated with uracil-DNA glycosylase and then went through a first 18-cycle PCR with the universal primers M1SS and BC2_uni_R. In the original analysis: Normalization of each sample was performed by random selection of 1 million high-quality reads, each carrying a distinct molecular identifier. Instead of being binned into consensus sequences, reads that shared molecular identifiers were thrown out. MiTCR, run with a Q25 quality threshold and the strictest error-elimination algorithm, handled CDR3 identification, clonotype clustering and error correction. A nonparametric unseen species model using Euler transformation provided a lower-bound estimate of total TCR beta diversity. Using fastp trimming at Q25 and MiXCR clonotype assembly, TCRdb reanalyzed the public sequencing data and kept in-frame beta chains. When rows share a CDR3 protein, they turn into one entry using the most common DNA and genes. The V and J calls, along with clone size, are taken from TCRdb and not from the paper's own processing. The table for this sample lists more than 1.4 million distinct CDR3 sequences; around two fifths of them were counted only once. Roughly 7.9% of the sample comes from the top ten.

Study-wide conclusions, independent of this receptor: Total diversity estimates from one million sequenced T cells were considered lower bounds and underestimates. Conclusive comparison of naive and antigen-experienced compartments was prevented by the profiling of bulk unsorted PBMCs. As age increased, observed TCR beta diversity per million T cells dropped in a roughly linear way, and a significant reduction was already evident by age 40. A strong correlation was found between observed TCR beta diversity and the percentage of naive T cells measured by flow cytometry. The long-lived group showed more naive CD4+ T cells, fewer expanded clones and increased TCR diversity than the aged group, suggesting age selection. Because the CMV infection status of the donors was unknown, age-related changes in expanded clonotypes may potentially have been confounded.

The approximately 39 donors, aged roughly 6 to 90 years, were systemically healthy Caucasian individuals from Russia. About 10 milliliters of peripheral blood were collected from each donor into EDTA-treated Vacutainer tubes. Ficoll-Paque density-gradient centrifugation was used to isolate PBMCs, with at least 6.5 million per sample. Total RNA, at least 6 micrograms per sample, was extracted from PBMCs with Trizol reagent. The percentages of naive CD45RAhigh/CD27high T cells were determined by flow cytometry on a PBMC aliquot from every donor. The sequencing sample was made of blood. The source of this sequence is a woman younger than 30 in good health. This chain joins TRBV7-3 to TRBJ1-2; a weak D assignment points to TRBD1 (5 bases agree). The DNA sequence reads TGTGCCAGCAGCTACACCGGGACGCCAACGGGGTATGGCTACACCTTC. It specifies CASSYTGTPTGYGYTF.